This entry is about one T cell receptor beta chain. Its matching antigen is unknown. This sample stems from a study of shared clonotypes between healthy human individuals. CDR1 SGHRS and CDR2 YFSETQ come from the germline V gene. V lost 4 bases, J lost 0 bases, and 7 bases stayed unmatched. The CDR3 covers 15 residues. Points from the study as a whole: Compared with memory subsets, naive subsets generally had larger estimated richness.

Produced via immunoSEQ multiplex PCR; TCRdb's table is partial and in-frame only. The table has approximately 2.4 million clones, about 94% seen once. Researchers partitioned CD4+ cells into CD45RA+ naive and CD45RA-negative memory subsets. Material: naive CD4+ T cells sorted from blood. Documented subset: CD45RA+ positively selected. This sequence was found in a man younger than 35 in good health. The V gene is TRBV5-1, the J gene TRBJ2-7; 7 bases agree with TRBD1. CDR3 residues: CASSRDRDSSYEQYF. CDR3 DNA sequence: TGCGCCAGCAGCCGAGACAGGGACAGCTCCTACGAGCAGTACTTC.